The following is a TCR beta chain sequence with its context. Its antigen is not known. The CDR3 covers 15 residues. V shed 8 bases and J shed 2 bases, with 18 bases lying between them. The germline V gene has CDR1 SNHLY and CDR2 FYNNEI. Data came from immunoSEQ multiplex PCR; TCRdb stores just in-frame clones and leaves some out. Of about 2.2 million clones listed, 90% to 95% are singletons. The sample is drawn from a study of shared clonotypes between healthy human individuals. The study's findings and limits: The authors expected sequencing depth to affect clonotype sharing among donors.

Naive CD8 isolation took CD45RO-negative cells positively selected for CCR7 and excluded terminally differentiated effector memory CD45RA+ cells. The sequencing sample was made of naive CD8+ T cells from PBMCs. This chain joins TRBV2 and TRBJ2-5, with no clear D. The TCR was taken from a man aged 18-30 years in good health. Some clones in this sample may be carry-over from other donors' samples. The CDR3 region has the DNA TGTGCCAGCTCCCCGGTAGTGGTGGGACAAGAGACCCAGTACTTC. It translates to CASSPVVVGQETQYF. The full variable domain, completed using reference TRBV2 and TRBJ2-5, is EPEVTQTPSHQVTQMGQEVILRCVPISNHLYFYWYRQILGQKVEFLVSFYNNEISEKSEIFDDQFSVERPDGSNFTLKIRSTKLEDSAMYFCASSPVVVGQETQYFGPGTRLLVL.